Below, 28 T cell receptor beta chains from the same sample are listed, as sequenced in a study of early T cells in non-severe SARS-CoV-2 infection. MiXCR, applied by TCRdb to the 5' RACE reads, yields one record per CDR3 protein. This table has 45,000 to 75,000 distinct CDR3 sequences, 8.5% to 10% appearing once. The sample was whole blood. The receptors were gathered from an adult who was a healthcare worker with PCR-confirmed SARS-CoV-2 infection or an uninfected control (not recorded which).

Many counts were recorded for this clonotype. The chain employs TRBV7-9 and TRBJ2-3; 7 bases line up with TRBD2. V lost 4 bases, J lost 0 bases, and 16 bases stayed unmatched. This CDR3 comprises 19 residues. CDR1 and CDR2 from the germline V gene are SEHNR and FQNEAQ (reference sequence). CDR3 DNA: TGTGCCAGCAGCTCCCAACCCCATCCTCTAGCGGCTAGCACAGATACGCAGTATTTT. The encoded protein is CASSSQPHPLAASTDTQYF.

The gene calls are TRBV30 and TRBJ2-1; 12 bases agree with TRBD2. Trimming removed 0 bases from V and 3 bases from J; junction bases left unmatched: 0. Germline V gene data show CDR1 as GTSNPN and CDR2 as SVGIG (reference sequence). This CDR3 spans 15 amino acids. CDR3 loop: CAWSVLAGGYNEQFF. The CDR3 DNA reads TGTGCCTGGAGTGTACTAGCGGGAGGCTACAATGAGCAGTTCTTC. Supplemented by reference TRBV30 and TRBJ2-1, the full variable domain reads SQTIHQWPATLVQPVGSPLSLECTVEGTSNPNLYWYRQAAGRGLQLLFYSVGIGQISSEVPQNLSASRPQDRQFILSSKKLLLSDSGFYLCAWSVLAGGYNEQFFGPGTRLTVL.

With regard to this clonotype: Being one base from a much bigger clone, this may be a read error. No conserved phenylalanine or tryptophan is present at the end of the CDR3, so a read error is the likely explanation. V usage is TRBV9 and J usage is TRBJ2-3; 8 bases map to TRBD2. The germline CDR1 and CDR2 sequences are SGDLS and YYNGEE. This CDR3 contains 15 residues. V lost 1 base, J lost 0 bases, and 1 base stayed unmatched. The CDR3 here is CASSVTSGSTDTQYL. DNA for the CDR3: TGTGCCAGCAGCGTAACTAGCGGAAGCACAGATACGCAGTATTTG.

This clonotype was found a few times. The CDR3 is CASSPSRRGTEAFF. The CDR3 DNA sequence: TGTGCCAGCAGCCCAAGCCGGCGAGGGACTGAAGCTTTCTTT. The chain couples TRBV12-3 or TRBV12-4 to TRBJ1-1; no reliable D call. The CDR3 is 14 amino acids. Trimming removed 6 bases from V and 5 bases from J, with 16 bases in between.

This clonotype was found many times. The chain recombines TRBV19 with TRBJ2-2; TRBD1 matches at 7 bases. Germline V gene lookup returns CDR1 LNHDA and CDR2 SQIVND (reference sequence). The CDR3 is 15 residues long. Trimming cost V 7 bases and J 2 bases; bases outside gene matches: 7. CDR3 in DNA: TGTGCCAGTACCCCGGGACAGACAAACACCGGGGAGCTGTTTTTT. It translates to CASTPGQTNTGELFF.

The table lists this clonotype with many counts. V usage is TRBV20-1 and J usage is TRBJ2-7; TRBD2 is a possible D gene (6 bases). CDR3 length equals 15 residues. Per the germline V gene, CDR1 is DFQATT and CDR2 is SNEGSKA (reference sequence). V gave up 3 bases and J gave up 1 base, with 16 bases separating them. The CDR3 region is CSASSGEGLSYEQYF. In DNA form, the CDR3 reads TGCAGTGCTAGTTCGGGAGAGGGATTATCCTACGAGCAGTACTTC.

This clonotype was seen many times. The chain links TRBV10-2 to TRBJ2-7; D could derive from TRBD1 or TRBD2 (5 bases each). The CDR3 runs to 12 residues. The germline CDR1 and CDR2 sequences are WSHSY and SAAADI. V lost 8 bases, J lost 4 bases, and 12 bases lay in between. In nucleotides, the CDR3 is TGCGCCAGCGCATCGGGACGTTACGAGCAGTACTTC. It is translated as CASASGRYEQYF.

The chain combines TRBV6-2 or TRBV6-3 with TRBJ1-1, with 8 nucleotides matching TRBD1. Trimming took 8 bases from V and 3 from J; bases not matched to a gene: 11. The CDR3 totals 15 residues. Germline values: CDR1 MNHEY, CDR2 SVGEGT. The CDR3 here is CASHVGGTGYTEAFF. The CDR3 DNA follows: TGTGCCAGCCATGTAGGAGGGACAGGATACACTGAAGCTTTCTTT.

This clonotype was counted ten times or more. V gene TRBV20-1 combines with J gene TRBJ1-6; 7 nucleotides align to TRBD1. The CDR3 covers 16 residues. Germline loops: CDR1 DFQATT, CDR2 SNEGSKA (reference sequence). With V trimmed by 0 bases and J by 6 bases, 8 bases remained unmatched. This CDR3 is CSARDEKTGANSPLHF. CDR3 nucleotide sequence: TGCAGTGCTAGAGATGAAAAAACAGGGGCTAATTCACCCCTCCACTTT.

Many counts were recorded for this clonotype. V usage is TRBV3-1 and J usage is TRBJ2-5; the match to TRBD2 covers 12 bases. With V trimmed by 1 base and J by 2 bases, 17 bases remained unmatched. The CDR3 is 21 residues long. The germline gives CDR1 LGHDT, CDR2 YNNKEL (reference sequence). In DNA, the CDR3 is TGTGCCAGCAGCCAAGGCCATCTAGCGGGAGGGTTAATATCGGAGCAAGAGACCCAGTACTTC. Its translation: CASSQGHLAGGLISEQETQYF.

This clonotype was seen many times. This rearrangement joins TRBV28 to TRBJ1-2, with D possibly being TRBD1 (5 bases). The V end was cut by 5 bases, the J end by 1 base, with 11 bases between. The CDR3 runs 14 residues. Germline CDR1 is MDHEN and CDR2 is SYDVKM. In nucleotides, the CDR3 is TGTGCCAGCAGTCACGGGACGAGTAACTATGGCTACACCTTC. Protein product: CASSHGTSNYGYTF.

J is TRBJ1-1 and V is TRBV7-2; perhaps TRBD1 as D (5 bases). V lost 4 bases to trimming and J lost 0 bases, with 18 bases between them. The CDR3 consists of 17 residues. Germline loops: CDR1 SGHTA, CDR2 FQGNSA. The chain's CDR3 is CASSSPSKGELNTEAFF. The CDR3 DNA is TGTGCCAGCAGCTCACCCAGTAAAGGGGAACTGAACACTGAAGCTTTCTTT.

On this clonotype itself: This may be a read error: a much more frequent sequence differs by one nucleotide. The V gene is TRBV2, the J gene TRBJ1-1, with TRBD1 matching 8 bases. Germline V gene sequence: CDR1 SNHLY, CDR2 FYNNEI. The trim removed 3 bases at V and 6 bases at J, leaving 6 bases unmatched. The CDR3 is 14 residues long. CDR3 amino acids: CASSDRTGISEAFF. Written as DNA, the CDR3 is TGTGCCAGCAGTGACAGGACAGGGATCTCTGAAGCTTTCTTT.

This clonotype was counted at least ten times. This chain joins TRBV20-1 and TRBJ2-1; 10 nucleotides match TRBD2. The CDR3 has 17 residues. V gave up 1 base and J gave up 8 bases; unmatched junction bases: 14. The germline gives CDR1 DFQATT, CDR2 SNEGSKA (reference sequence). The CDR3 region is CSARGPAGGLLLDEQFF. The CDR3 coding sequence is TGCAGTGCTAGAGGCCCAGCGGGAGGGCTTCTACTGGATGAGCAGTTCTTC.

This clonotype was counted at least ten times. The V and J genes are TRBV20-1 and TRBJ1-5; TRBD1 is a possible D gene (6 bases). Germline CDR1 reads DFQATT; CDR2 reads SNEGSKA (reference sequence). V was shortened by 3 bases and J by 0 bases, with 9 bases between the two germline ends. The CDR3 loop spans 14 amino acids. The DNA of the CDR3 is TGCAGTGCTAGCCGGACAGTTAGCAATCAGCCCCAGCATTTT. Translated: CSASRTVSNQPQHF.

The chain recombines TRBV6-5 with TRBJ1-5, with 9 bases aligning to TRBD1. This CDR3 comprises 16 residues. V was pared by 5 bases and J by 2 bases, with 7 bases of the junction left unmatched. CDR1 MNHEY and CDR2 SVGAGI come from the germline V gene. The CDR3 sequence: CASSPLRDRGNQPQHF. The CDR3 DNA reads as TGTGCCAGCAGTCCCCTGCGGGACAGGGGCAATCAGCCCCAGCATTTT.

The table lists this clonotype with many counts. This chain uses TRBV7-2 with TRBJ1-5; D is uncertain. V was cut by 1 base and J by 0 bases, with 7 bases left in between. This CDR3 has 15 residues. Per germline, CDR1 SGHTA and CDR2 FQGNSA. The CDR3: CASSLGPYSNQPQHF. DNA of the CDR3: TGTGCCAGCAGCTTAGGACCTTATAGCAATCAGCCCCAGCATTTT. The whole variable domain, filled in from reference TRBV7-2 and TRBJ1-5, reads GAGVSQSPSNKVTEKGKDVELRCDPISGHTALYWYRQSLGQGLEFLIYFQGNSAPDKSGLPSDRFSAERTGGSVSTLTIQRTQQEDSAVYLCASSLGPYSNQPQHFGDGTRLSIL.

Only a few counts were recorded for this clonotype. This chain connects TRBV15 to TRBJ2-1; D gene unclear. The CDR3 is 13 amino acids. The V gene lost 3 bases and the J gene lost 5 bases, with 8 bases spanning the gap. Germline V gene lookup returns CDR1 LNHNV and CDR2 YYDKDF (reference sequence). DNA of the CDR3: TGTGCCACCAGCAGTGGGGATGACAATGAGCAGTTCTTC. Its protein is CATSSGDDNEQFF.

In its sample, this clonotype was seen many times. This chain joins TRBV5-6 and TRBJ1-1; D gene ambiguous. CDR1 and CDR2 (germline): SGHDT, YYEEEE. This CDR3 has 17 residues. Trimming took off 4 bases at V and 3 bases at J, with 22 bases between the two ends. CDR3: CASSPPIPFRADTEAFF. The CDR3 region has the DNA TGTGCCAGCAGCCCCCCCATCCCCTTCCGTGCGGACACTGAAGCTTTCTTT.

This clonotype appeared many times. The V and J genes are TRBV4-1 and TRBJ1-2; D may be TRBD1 (6 bases). The V end was cut by 1 base, the J end by 7 bases, with 19 bases between. Germline V gives CDR1 MGHRA, CDR2 YSYEKL. The CDR3 has 16 amino acids. CDR3 sequence: CASSQVKAGALGGYTF. For the CDR3, the DNA is TGCGCCAGCAGCCAAGTCAAGGCGGGGGCATTAGGTGGCTACACCTTC.

Notes on this clonotype: A read error likely explains this, since a far larger clone differs by one base. V is TRBV6-2 or TRBV6-3 and J is TRBJ1-1; D is uncertain. The V end was cut by 4 bases, the J end by 1 base, with 4 bases between. This CDR3 contains 12 residues. Germline V CDR1 and CDR2: MNHEY, SVGEGT. In DNA form, the CDR3 reads TGTGCCAGCAGTTCCGAGAACACTGAAGCTTTCTTT. Protein sequence: CASSSENTEAFF.

Within the sample, this clonotype is medium-sized (0.01 to 0.1%). The rearrangement joins TRBV5-4 to TRBJ2-3; 10 bases map to TRBD2. The germline V gene encodes CDR1 SGHNT and CDR2 YYREEE (reference sequence). The CDR3 loop spans 15 amino acids. The ends lost 4 bases at V and 2 bases at J; junction bases unmatched: 4. DNA of the CDR3: TGTGCCAGCAGCAGAGGACTAGCGGCCACAGATACGCAGTATTTT. Protein sequence: CASSRGLAATDTQYF.

This clonotype rates as medium-sized. The chain employs TRBV12-3 or TRBV12-4 and TRBJ1-1; TRBD1 matches 7 bases. V was clipped by 5 bases and J by 5 bases; unmatched bases: 5. CDR3 length equals 13 residues. The CDR3 is CASSPGGYTEAFF. Here the CDR3 DNA reads TGTGCCAGCAGTCCAGGGGGTTATACTGAAGCTTTCTTT.

This clonotype was seen a few times. The V call is TRBV18, the J call TRBJ2-2; 10 nucleotides align to TRBD2. The CDR3 is 16 amino acids. The germline CDR1 and CDR2 sequences are KGHSH and LQKENI. Trimming cost V 0 bases and J 5 bases; bases outside gene matches: 3. CDR3 protein: CASSPPSGRATGELFF. CDR3 sequence (DNA): TGTGCCAGCTCACCACCGAGCGGGAGGGCGACCGGGGAGCTGTTTTTT.

This clonotype was recorded many times. The genes are TRBV6-6 and TRBJ1-6, with no clear D. Germline V CDR1 and CDR2: MNHNY, SVGAGI (reference sequence). V was clipped by 6 bases and J by 0 bases, with 9 bases between them. The CDR3 contains 15 residues. The chain's CDR3 is CASSAGSSYNSPLHF. CDR3 sequence (DNA): TGTGCCAGCAGCGCGGGGAGCTCCTATAATTCACCCCTCCACTTT.

This clonotype was seen ten or more times. This sequence joins TRBV7-2 and TRBJ2-1; D is unclear. The CDR3 loop spans 15 amino acids. Trimming pared 2 bases from V and 5 bases from J, leaving 13 bases between. Germline V lookup: CDR1 SGHTA, CDR2 FQGNSA. In DNA form, the CDR3 reads TGTGCCAGCAGCTTATTTAGCTCAGCGAACAATGAGCAGTTCTTC. Translated, it gives CASSLFSSANNEQFF.

Many counts were recorded for this clonotype. V usage is TRBV14 and J usage is TRBJ2-2, with 8 bases that match TRBD2. The CDR3 is 15 residues long. Trimming took 4 bases from V and 6 from J; bases not matched to a gene: 7. In germline, CDR1 is SGHDN, CDR2 FVKESK. Here the CDR3 reads CASSPSAGGSGELFF. The CDR3 DNA sequence: TGTGCCAGCAGCCCATCCGCGGGGGGATCCGGGGAGCTGTTTTTT.

This clonotype came up many times. V gene TRBV18 combines with J gene TRBJ1-1; tentatively, D is TRBD1 (6 bases). The germline V and J ends were trimmed by 3 bases and 0 bases, with 11 bases remaining between them. The germline gives CDR1 KGHSH, CDR2 LQKENI. CDR3 length equals 15 residues. The CDR3, as DNA: TGTGCCAGCTCACCTGGGGGCCAGGTGAACACTGAAGCTTTCTTT. Its translation is CASSPGGQVNTEAFF.